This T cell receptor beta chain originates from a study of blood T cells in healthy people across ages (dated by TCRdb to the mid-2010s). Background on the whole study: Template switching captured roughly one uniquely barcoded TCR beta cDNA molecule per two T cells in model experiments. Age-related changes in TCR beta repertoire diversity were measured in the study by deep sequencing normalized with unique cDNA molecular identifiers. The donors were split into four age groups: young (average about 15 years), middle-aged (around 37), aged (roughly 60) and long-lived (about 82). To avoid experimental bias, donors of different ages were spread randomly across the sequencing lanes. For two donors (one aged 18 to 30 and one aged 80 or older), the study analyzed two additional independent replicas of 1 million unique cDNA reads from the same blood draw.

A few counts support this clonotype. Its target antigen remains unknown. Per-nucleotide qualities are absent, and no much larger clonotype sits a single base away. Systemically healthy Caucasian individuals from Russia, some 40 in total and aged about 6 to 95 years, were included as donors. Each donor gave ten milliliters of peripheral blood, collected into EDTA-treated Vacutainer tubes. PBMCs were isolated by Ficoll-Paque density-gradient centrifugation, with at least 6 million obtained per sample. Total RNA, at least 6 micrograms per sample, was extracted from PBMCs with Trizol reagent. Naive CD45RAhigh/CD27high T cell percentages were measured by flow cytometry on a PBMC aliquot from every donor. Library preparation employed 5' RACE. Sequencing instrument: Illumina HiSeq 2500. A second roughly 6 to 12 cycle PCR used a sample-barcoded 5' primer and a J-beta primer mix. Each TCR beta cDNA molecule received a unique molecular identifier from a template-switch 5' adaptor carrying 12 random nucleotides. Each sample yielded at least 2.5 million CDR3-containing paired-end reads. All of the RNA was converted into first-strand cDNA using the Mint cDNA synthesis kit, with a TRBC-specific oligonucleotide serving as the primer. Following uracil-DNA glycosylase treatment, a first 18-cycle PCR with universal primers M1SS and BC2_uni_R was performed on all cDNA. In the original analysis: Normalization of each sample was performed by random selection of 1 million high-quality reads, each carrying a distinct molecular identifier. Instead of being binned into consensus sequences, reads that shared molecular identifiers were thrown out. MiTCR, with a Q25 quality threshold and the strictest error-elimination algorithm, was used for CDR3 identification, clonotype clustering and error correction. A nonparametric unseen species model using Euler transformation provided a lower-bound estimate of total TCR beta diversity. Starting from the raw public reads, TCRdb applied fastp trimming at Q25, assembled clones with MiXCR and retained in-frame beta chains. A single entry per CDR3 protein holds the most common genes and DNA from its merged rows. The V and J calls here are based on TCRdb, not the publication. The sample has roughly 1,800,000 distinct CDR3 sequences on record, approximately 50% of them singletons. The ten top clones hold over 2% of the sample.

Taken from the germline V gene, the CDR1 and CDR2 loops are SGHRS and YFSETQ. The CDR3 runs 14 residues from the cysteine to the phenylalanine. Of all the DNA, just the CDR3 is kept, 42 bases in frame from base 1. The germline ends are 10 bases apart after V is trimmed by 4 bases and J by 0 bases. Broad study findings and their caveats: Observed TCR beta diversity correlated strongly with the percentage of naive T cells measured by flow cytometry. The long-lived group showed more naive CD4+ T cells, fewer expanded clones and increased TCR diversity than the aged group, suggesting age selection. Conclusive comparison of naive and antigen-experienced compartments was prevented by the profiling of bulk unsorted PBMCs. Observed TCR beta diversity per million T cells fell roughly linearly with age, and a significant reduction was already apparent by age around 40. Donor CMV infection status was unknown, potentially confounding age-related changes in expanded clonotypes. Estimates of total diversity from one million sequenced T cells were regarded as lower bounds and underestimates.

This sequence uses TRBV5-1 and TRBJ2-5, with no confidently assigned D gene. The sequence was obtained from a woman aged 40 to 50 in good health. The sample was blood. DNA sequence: TGCGCCAGCAGCCCCTCTTCGAACCAAGAGACCCAGTACTTC. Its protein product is CASSPSSNQETQYF. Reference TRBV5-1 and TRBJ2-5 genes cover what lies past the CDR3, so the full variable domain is KAGVTQTPRYLIKTRGQQVTLSCSPISGHRSVSWYQQTPGQGLQFLFEYFSETQRNKGNFPGRFSGRQFSNSRSEMNVSTLELGDSALYLCASSPSSNQETQYFGPGTRLLVL.